This note documents a single T cell receptor (beta chain) sequence. Assay: immunoSEQ multiplex PCR; the TCRdb copy retains only in-frame clones and omits some. Here the sample spans about 7,200 clones, around 63% being singletons. This sample was included in a study of CD4+ T cells in melanoma. The V gene's germline CDR1 is MGHRA and CDR2 YSYEKL. This CDR3 comprises 15 residues. The V and J ends lost 0 bases and 9 bases, in that order; junction bases with no gene match: 10. This chain connects TRBV4-1 to TRBJ1-2, with 7 bases matching TRBD1. The sequence was collected from a human donor with melanoma. Sequencing was carried out using cells from a culture (not recorded whether cultured in vitro). The CDR3 nucleotides are TGCGCCAGCAGCCAAGATCCTAGGACAGGCTTTAGCTACACCTTC. Amino acids: CASSQDPRTGFSYTF.